The next 29 T cell receptor beta chains were all read from a single sample in a study of metastatic and nonmetastatic thyroid tumors. Using MiXCR, TCRdb re-called clones from the PCR reads. The sample holds 20,000 to 25,000 clones, roughly 13% seen once. Nobody among the patients had been given any treatment before thyroid surgery. Material: blood. The receptors originated from a female donor with papillary thyroid cancer or a benign thyroid nodule (not recorded which). Some clones in this sample may be carry-over from other donors' samples.

This clone showed up many times. The V call is TRBV28, the J call TRBJ2-1; 9 bases fit TRBD2. CDR1 is MDHEN and CDR2 is SYDVKM in the germline V gene. After removal of 4 bases from V and 8 bases from J, the junction contained 12 bases not matched to a gene. CDR3 length equals 16 residues. The CDR3 nucleotides read TGTGCCAGCAGTTCCCCAGTTAGCGGGAGAGGCGATGAGCAGTTCTTC. Encoded protein: CASSSPVSGRGDEQFF.

This clone has at least ten counts. This chain connects TRBV20-1 to TRBJ2-7; D possibly corresponds to TRBD2 (6 bases). V lost 0 bases, J lost 0 bases, and 15 bases lay in between. Germline CDR1 is DFQATT and CDR2 is SNEGSKA (reference sequence). The CDR3 totals 16 residues. CDR3 region: CSARDPDGGPSYEQYF. The CDR3 region has the DNA TGCAGTGCTAGAGATCCCGACGGGGGTCCCTCCTACGAGCAGTACTTC.

This clone has ten or more counts. V and J are TRBV13 and TRBJ2-7; the match to TRBD1 covers 7 bases. CDR1 and CDR2 from the germline V gene are PRHDT and FYEKMQ (reference sequence). The CDR3 contains 14 residues. The V segment lost 4 bases and the J segment 2 bases; nucleotides outside the gene matches: 5. The CDR3 nucleotides read TGTGCCAGCAGCTCCCGAGGACAGGCCTACGAGCAGTACTTC. This encodes CASSSRGQAYEQYF. Looking up the rest from reference TRBV13 and TRBJ2-7 gives the full variable domain: AAGVIQSPRHLIKEKRETATLKCYPIPRHDTVYWYQQGPGQDPQFLISFYEKMQSDKGSIPDRFSAQQFSDYHSELNMSSLELGDSALYFCASSSRGQAYEQYFGPGTRLTVT.

Comments on this clone: With a much larger clone just one base away, this may be a read error. The chain is built from TRBV9 and TRBJ2-1; a weak D match, TRBD2 (6 bases). V was shortened by 2 bases and J by 2 bases, with 11 bases between the two germline ends. From germline, CDR1 is SGDLS and CDR2 YYNGEE. The CDR3 covers 15 residues. This CDR3 reads CASSVAGPTYNEQFF. The CDR3 nucleotides read TGTGCCAGCAGCGTCGCGGGGCCCACCTACAATGAGCAGTTCTTC.

Many counts were recorded for this clone. The chain uses TRBV4-2 and TRBJ1-2, with 8 bases matching TRBD1. Germline values: CDR1 LGHNA, CDR2 YNFKEQ. V gave up 0 bases and J gave up 2 bases; unmatched junction bases: 5. The CDR3 has 16 amino acids. The CDR3 loop reads CASSQDPQGANYGYTF. The CDR3 DNA reads TGTGCCAGCAGCCAAGATCCTCAGGGGGCGAACTATGGCTACACCTTC.

This clone was picked up many times. This chain uses TRBV6-1 with TRBJ2-7; D call uncertain. The germline gives CDR1 MNHNS, CDR2 SASEGT. The CDR3 length is 14 residues. V gave up 5 bases and J gave up 0 bases, with 11 bases separating them. CDR3 bases: TGTGCCAGCAGTAAAACAAGGAGCTCCTACGAGCAGTACTTC. It encodes CASSKTRSSYEQYF.

This clone was seen at least ten times. The chain has TRBV5-6 and TRBJ2-6; no reliable D call. Trimming took off 0 bases at V and 0 bases at J, with 1 base between the two ends. The CDR3 is 14 residues long. The V gene's germline CDR1 is SGHDT and CDR2 YYEEEE. CDR3 loop: CASSLASGANVLTF. The CDR3 DNA follows: TGTGCCAGCAGCTTGGCCTCTGGGGCCAACGTCCTGACTTTC.

This clone was counted many times. The V call is TRBV5-5, the J call TRBJ1-3, with D hard to call. Trimming removed 0 bases from V and 2 bases from J, with 9 bases in between. The germline CDR1 and CDR2 sequences are SGHKS and YYEKEE (reference sequence). This CDR3 contains 15 residues. Here the CDR3 DNA reads TGTGCCAGCAGCTTGGAAGGGCGGACTGGAAACACCATATATTTT. Protein sequence: CASSLEGRTGNTIYF.

By its share, this clone is medium-sized (0.01 to 0.1%). This chain connects TRBV6-1 to TRBJ2-7; the D gene could be TRBD1 or TRBD2 (7 bases each). Germline CDR1 reads MNHNS; CDR2 reads SASEGT. The germline V and J ends were trimmed by 5 bases and 4 bases, with 18 bases remaining between them. CDR3 length: 15 residues. CDR3: CASSSAGTAGYEQYF. The CDR3 DNA is TGTGCCAGCAGTTCCGCCGGGACAGCGGGGTACGAGCAGTACTTC.

Ten or more counts support this clone. J is TRBJ1-2 and V is TRBV10-3; the D is unclear. The CDR3 loop spans 13 amino acids. CDR1 is ENHRY and CDR2 is SYGVKD in the germline V gene. The ends were cut back, 5 bases at V and 1 base at J, with 8 bases in the middle. Here the CDR3 reads CAISQGYNYGYTF. In nucleotides, the CDR3 is TGTGCCATCAGTCAAGGGTATAACTATGGCTACACCTTC.

This clone has a count of ten or more. The V call is TRBV3-1, the J call TRBJ1-1; 7 nucleotides match TRBD1. Germline V gene lookup returns CDR1 LGHDT and CDR2 YNNKEL (reference sequence). V dropped 0 bases and J dropped 9; count of bases not matched to a gene: 7. This CDR3 has 14 residues. This CDR3 is CASSQELGGGKAFF. The CDR3 DNA reads as TGTGCCAGCAGCCAAGAACTTGGAGGGGGCAAAGCTTTCTTT.

This clone was seen many times. The rearrangement links TRBV20-1 to TRBJ2-5, with TRBD2 matching over 7 bases. This CDR3 is 14 amino acids long. Trimming at V came to 8 bases and at J to 2 bases, leaving 11 bases not matched to a gene. CDR1 is DFQATT, CDR2 SNEGSKA, per germline (reference sequence). The CDR3 DNA sequence: TGCAGTACTCCCGGGGGGTGGGAGCAAGAGACCCAGTACTTC. It encodes CSTPGGWEQETQYF.

As to this clone: The junction and the germline gene differ at one end; a read error may be behind it. Additional DNA sequences in this sample encode the identical CDR3. The chain has TRBV7-9 and TRBJ1-2; 7 bases align to TRBD1. This CDR3 is built from 14 residues. Looked up from germline, CDR1 is SEHNR and CDR2 is FQNEAQ (reference sequence). DNA of the CDR3: TGTGCCAGTAGCTTAGAGGGGGCAGGCTATGGTTACACCTTC. Translation gives CASSLEGAGYGYTF. Full variable domain (missing parts from reference TRBV7-9 and TRBJ1-2): DTGVSQNPRHKITKRGQNVTFRCDPISEHNRLYWYRQTLGQGPEFLTYFQNEAQLEKSRLLSDRFSAERPKGSFSTLEIQRTEQGDSAMYLCASSLEGAGYGYTFGSGTRLTVV.

This clone was seen repeatedly, ten times or more. The V call is TRBV30, the J call TRBJ1-1; D unclear. The CDR3 extends over 14 amino acids. Germline lookup yields CDR1 GTSNPN and CDR2 SVGIG (reference sequence). Trimming removed 0 bases at V and 3 bases at J, with 11 bases between. The CDR3 reads CAWSVECWDTEAFF. The CDR3 DNA follows: TGTGCCTGGAGTGTCGAATGTTGGGACACTGAAGCTTTCTTT.

In its sample, this clone ranks as medium-sized. The chain couples TRBV7-3 to TRBJ2-2, with 8 bases that match TRBD1. Germline CDR1 reads SGHTA; CDR2 reads FQGTGA. There are 16 residues in the CDR3. V shed 1 base and J 6 bases; nucleotides not matched to a gene: 7. As DNA, the CDR3 is TGTGCCAGCAGCTTAAGGGGGCAGGGGGCGCCCGGGGAGCTGTTTTTT. It codes for CASSLRGQGAPGELFF.

This clone was recorded many times. V and J are TRBV6-1 and TRBJ1-4; D is possibly TRBD1 (5 bases). This CDR3 is 16 amino acids long. Germline V gene data show CDR1 as MNHNS and CDR2 as SASEGT. Trimming removed 5 bases at V and 0 bases at J, with 13 bases between. CDR3 nucleotide sequence: TGTGCCAGCAGTCACAGGCGGGGAGCAACTAATGAAAAACTGTTTTTT. Protein sequence: CASSHRRGATNEKLFF.

This clone was seen a few times. The rearrangement links TRBV12-3 or TRBV12-4 to TRBJ1-6; TRBD1 is a possible D gene (5 bases). V was cut by 10 bases and J by 0 bases, with 16 bases left in between. The CDR3 spans 16 residues. CDR3 nucleotide sequence: TGTGCCATCCTACGCGGGGGTAGCTCCTATAATTCACCCCTCCACTTT. Its protein is CAILRGGSSYNSPLHF.

This clone is medium-sized by share. Here the CDR3 DNA reads TGCGCCAGCAGCTTGGCCTTTAGAGGGGGAAGCACCGGGGAGCTGTTTTTT. It encodes CASSLAFRGGSTGELFF. The gene calls are TRBV5-1 and TRBJ2-2, with a possible D match to TRBD1 (6 bases). V lost 0 bases and J 4 bases, leaving 16 bases between the germline ends. Germline CDR1 and CDR2: SGHRS and YFSETQ. The CDR3 consists of 17 residues.

As for this clone: A read error is possible here, since a much larger clone lies one base away. The chain combines TRBV11-1 with TRBJ2-1; 8 bases map to TRBD2. Trimming at V came to 2 bases and at J to 5 bases, leaving 8 bases not matched to a gene. The CDR3 contains 16 residues. The germline CDR1 and CDR2 sequences are SGHAT and FQDESV (reference sequence). DNA for the CDR3: TGTGCCAGCAGCTTACACGGGACTAGGCACAACAATGAGCAGTTCTTC. Its translation is CASSLHGTRHNNEQFF.

The sample holds many counts of this clone. DNA of the CDR3: TGTGCCAGCAGTTTAGACAGGTTGAACACTGAAGCTTTCTTT. It translates to CASSLDRLNTEAFF. The chain has TRBV12-3 or TRBV12-4 and TRBJ1-1; perhaps TRBD1 as D (5 bases). The V gene lost 1 base and the J gene lost 0 bases, with 6 bases spanning the gap. The CDR3 consists of 14 residues.

Many counts were recorded for this clone. The chain links TRBV4-1 to TRBJ1-5; D unclear. The germline V gene has CDR1 MGHRA and CDR2 YSYEKL. V was cut by 0 bases and J by 5 bases, with 14 bases left in between. The CDR3 is 16 residues long. For the CDR3, the DNA is TGCGCCAGCAGCCAAGATAATTCCGGGCGGCATCAGCCCCAGCATTTT. Its translation is CASSQDNSGRHQPQHF.

Ten or more counts support this clone. The DNA of the CDR3 is TGTGCCAGCAGTCAGGGACTAGCGGGTTATAATGAGCAGTTCTTC. Translated: CASSQGLAGYNEQFF. The chain couples TRBV2 to TRBJ2-1, with 12 positions matching TRBD2. CDR3 length: 15 residues. CDR1 SNHLY and CDR2 FYNNEI come from the germline V gene. Germline trimming cut 5 bases from V and 7 bases from J; bases unmatched to any gene: 6.

There are many counts of this clone. The V and J genes are TRBV28 and TRBJ1-4, with D perhaps TRBD1 (6 bases). CDR1 MDHEN and CDR2 SYDVKM come from the germline V gene. This CDR3 is 13 amino acids long. The V gene lost 3 bases and the J gene lost 11 bases, with 13 bases spanning the gap. In DNA, the CDR3 is TGTGCCAGCAGTTTGAAGGGGGGTCGGAAACTGTTTTTT. Translated, it gives CASSLKGGRKLFF.

This clone was recorded many times. The chain has TRBV11-3 and TRBJ2-6; D tentatively reads TRBD1 or TRBD2 (5 bases each). Trimming left V 5 bases short and J 13 bases short, with 15 bases between. CDR1 is SGHNT, CDR2 YENEEA, per germline. The CDR3 is 13 amino acids. The CDR3 protein is CASSRGPEEVLTF. In DNA form, the CDR3 reads TGTGCCAGCAGCCGGGGCCCGGAGGAAGTCCTGACTTTC.

In its sample, this clone was seen many times. The chain links TRBV29-1 to TRBJ1-2; tentative D call: TRBD1 (5 bases). Germline V lookup: CDR1 SQVTM, CDR2 ANQGSEA. Between the trimmed V and J ends, which lost 5 bases and 10 bases, there was a span of 14 bases. This CDR3 contains 11 residues. The CDR3 DNA follows: TGCAGCGTTCTCTGGGACGCTCACTACACCTTC. It is translated as CSVLWDAHYTF.

This clone was counted many times. The rearrangement joins TRBV2 to TRBJ2-1, with TRBD1 as a possible D gene (6 bases). This CDR3 is 15 amino acids long. The germline V gene encodes CDR1 SNHLY and CDR2 FYNNEI. V lost 7 bases and J 3 bases, leaving 16 bases between the germline ends. CDR3 region: CASIMPQGIYNEQFF. The DNA for the CDR3 is TGTGCCAGCATCATGCCACAGGGAATCTACAATGAGCAGTTCTTC.

In its sample, this clone was seen many times. The chain couples TRBV30 to TRBJ2-1; D may be TRBD2 (6 bases). This CDR3 spans 12 amino acids. The germline V gene has CDR1 GTSNPN and CDR2 SVGIG (reference sequence). The V end was cut by 5 bases, the J end by 6 bases, with 11 bases between. This chain's CDR3 is CAWGGIFNEQFF. CDR3 nucleotide sequence: TGTGCCTGGGGAGGGATTTTCAATGAGCAGTTCTTC.

This clone has ten or more counts. The chain employs TRBV5-1 and TRBJ1-3; a weak D match, TRBD1 (6 bases). The length of the CDR3 is 16 residues. CDR1 is SGHRS, CDR2 YFSETQ, per germline. Trimming cost V 0 bases and J 1 base, with 11 bases left between them. The CDR3 is CASSLGTGTSGNTIYF. In DNA, the CDR3 is TGCGCCAGCAGCTTGGGCACCGGGACATCTGGAAACACCATATATTTT.

This clone was counted only a few times. A much larger clone differs from this one at a single base, so this may be a read error. The chain employs TRBV5-6 and TRBJ2-7; D is undetermined. CDR1 and CDR2 from the germline V gene are SGHDT and YYEEEE. This CDR3 region has 13 residues. CDR3 DNA sequence: TGTGCCGGCAGCTTTGAGTTCTCCTACGAGCAGTACTTC. The encoded protein is CAGSFEFSYEQYF.